Each of the 5 T cell receptor beta chains below was sequenced from the same sample in a study of shared clonotypes between healthy human individuals. Here immunoSEQ multiplex PCR was the method, and the copy in TCRdb shows in-frame clones only, minus some. The table shows roughly 2.4 million clones, with around 95% occurring only once. Sequencing was done on a sample of naive CD4+ T cells sorted from blood. The subset was: CD45RA+ positively selected. All receptors come from a man in his late teens or twenties in good health.

The V and J genes are TRBV28 and TRBJ1-1; 7 bases are shared with TRBD1. Trimming removed 8 bases from V and 6 bases from J; junction bases left unmatched: 12. CDR1 is MDHEN and CDR2 is SYDVKM in the germline V gene. The length of the CDR3 is 14 residues. The CDR3 reads CASLPGGGFSEAFF. The CDR3 coding sequence is TGTGCCAGCCTCCCAGGGGGTGGTTTCTCTGAAGCTTTCTTT.

The V gene is TRBV6-1, the J gene TRBJ2-3; the match to TRBD1 covers 10 bases. Germline lookup yields CDR1 MNHNS and CDR2 SASEGT. This CDR3 contains 15 residues. V was pared by 7 bases and J by 3 bases, with 7 bases of the junction left unmatched. The CDR3 coding sequence is TGTGCCAGCAACCCTGGGGACAGGGGAACAGATACGCAGTATTTT. Protein: CASNPGDRGTDTQYF.

This clone was seen once. The genes are TRBV4-1 and TRBJ2-1; 8 nucleotides agree with TRBD1. Germline CDR1 and CDR2: MGHRA and YSYEKL. This CDR3 spans 15 amino acids. With 4 bases clipped from V and 6 bases from J, the junction kept 8 bases outside the gene matches. CDR3 DNA: TGCGCCAGCAGCCGCGGACAGGGTTGGAGCAATGAGCAGTTCTTC. Amino acid sequence: CASSRGQGWSNEQFF.

The gene calls are TRBV9 and TRBJ2-3; 11 nucleotides match TRBD2. Germline V gene sequence: CDR1 SGDLS, CDR2 YYNGEE. V gave up 4 bases and J gave up 0 bases; unmatched junction bases: 7. CDR3 length: 17 amino acids. The CDR3 reads CASSTGTSGLSTDTQYF. CDR3 DNA: TGTGCCAGCAGCACAGGGACTAGCGGACTTAGCACAGATACGCAGTATTTT.

The chain has TRBV6-6 and TRBJ1-1; tentative D call: TRBD1 (6 bases). The CDR3 runs 13 residues. CDR1 and CDR2 (germline): MNHNY, SVGAGI (reference sequence). V dropped 6 bases and J dropped 4 bases, with 12 bases sitting between them. CDR3 sequence reads: CASRPGTSTEAFF. The CDR3 DNA reads TGTGCCAGCAGACCCGGGACAAGCACTGAAGCTTTCTTT.